These 27 T cell receptor beta chains were all obtained from the same sample, sequenced in a study of T-cell memory formation after mild COVID-19. TCRdb redid the calling of the 5' RACE reads with MiXCR, one entry per CDR3 protein. In the table there are 400,000 to 500,000 distinct CDR3 sequences, 24% of which are singletons. The sample was PBMCs or a T cell subset sorted from them (not recorded which). The receptors shown here come from an adult woman who had mild COVID-19 (a few samples of this study predate the infection). Cell type and time point are not known.

This clonotype was found a few times. V is TRBV2 and J is TRBJ2-3, with D maybe TRBD1 (6 bases). Germline V CDR1 and CDR2: SNHLY, FYNNEI. The length of the CDR3 is 15 residues. Trimming removed 11 bases from V and 3 bases from J, with 21 bases in between. This CDR3 reads CAGGPGGRGTDTQYF. As DNA, the CDR3 is TGTGCCGGGGGCCCCGGCGGAAGGGGTACAGATACGCAGTATTTT.

V gene TRBV20-1 combines with J gene TRBJ2-7, with a possible D match to TRBD2 (5 bases). V was shortened by 7 bases and J by 7 bases, with 20 bases between the two germline ends. The CDR3 runs to 13 residues. Looked up from germline, CDR1 is DFQATT and CDR2 is SNEGSKA (reference sequence). Here the CDR3 reads CSGRTQPFGEQYF. The CDR3 DNA is TGCAGTGGGCGGACTCAACCCTTCGGAGAGCAGTACTTC.

This clonotype was found a few times. V gene TRBV10-3 combines with J gene TRBJ2-1, with D unclear. This CDR3 has 11 residues. Trimming shortened V by 4 bases and J by 7 bases, and 5 bases separated the two germline ends. The V gene's germline CDR1 is ENHRY and CDR2 SYGVKD. CDR3 DNA: TGTGCCATCAGTGGATCTAATGAGCAGTTCTTC. Amino acids: CAISGSNEQFF.

The genes are TRBV7-6 and TRBJ2-1; D is perhaps TRBD2 (6 bases). V was cut by 1 base and J by 2 bases, with 12 bases left in between. Germline CDR1 is SGHVS and CDR2 is FNYEAQ. The CDR3 consists of 16 residues. The CDR3 region has the DNA TGTGCCAGCAGCTTAGTTGACGGGGGAACCTACAATGAGCAGTTCTTC. Translating it yields CASSLVDGGTYNEQFF.

This clonotype has more than one count but fewer than ten. The chain links TRBV20-1 to TRBJ2-3; maybe TRBD2 (6 bases). The ends were cut back, 3 bases at V and 1 base at J, with 8 bases in the middle. CDR1 is DFQATT and CDR2 is SNEGSKA in the germline V gene (reference sequence). The CDR3 runs 13 residues. DNA for the CDR3: TGCAGTGCTAGGTGGGAGGGCACAGATACGCAGTATTTT. It translates to CSARWEGTDTQYF.

This clonotype was detected a few times. Here the CDR3 DNA reads TGTGCCAGCAGCCCACCCTGGGTTCAGGGAAAAGAGACCCAGTACTTC. The encoded protein is CASSPPWVQGKETQYF. This sequence joins TRBV7-9 and TRBJ2-5, with TRBD1 as a possible D gene (5 bases). CDR1 SEHNR and CDR2 FQNEAQ come from the germline V gene (reference sequence). V lost 5 bases, J lost 3 bases, and 19 bases lay in between. This CDR3 contains 16 residues.

This clonotype was counted only a few times. The chain's CDR3 is CASSQGRGGHEQYF. CDR3 sequence (DNA): TGTGCCAGCAGCCAAGGTAGGGGAGGACACGAGCAGTACTTC. The J gene is TRBJ2-7, the V gene TRBV3-1; D is perhaps TRBD2 (6 bases). V was trimmed by 1 base and J by 5 bases, leaving 12 bases between them. The CDR3 extends over 14 amino acids. Germline CDR1 is LGHDT and CDR2 is YNNKEL (reference sequence).

This chain connects TRBV20-1 to TRBJ2-5; tentatively, D is TRBD2 (6 bases). The CDR3 runs 14 residues. V gave up 3 bases and J gave up 2 bases, with 13 bases separating them. Germline V lookup: CDR1 DFQATT, CDR2 SNEGSKA (reference sequence). As DNA, the CDR3 is TGCAGTGCTAGGTCCGGGAGTCCACAAGAGACCCAGTACTTC. Amino acid sequence: CSARSGSPQETQYF.

The chain carries TRBV9 and TRBJ1-1, with a possible D match to TRBD1 (6 bases). CDR1 and CDR2 (germline): SGDLS, YYNGEE. V was cut by 3 bases and J by 3 bases, with 12 bases left in between. There are 14 residues in the CDR3. The CDR3 DNA reads as TGTGCCAGCAGCGCCACAGGGCGGGACACTGAAGCTTTCTTT. Protein product: CASSATGRDTEAFF. Combining the CDR3 with reference TRBV9 and TRBJ1-1 gives the whole variable domain DSGVTQTPKHLITATGQRVTLRCSPRSGDLSVYWYQQSLDQGLQFLIQYYNGEERAKGNILERFSAQQFPDLHSELNLSSLELGDSALYFCASSATGRDTEAFFGQGTRLTVV.

V gene TRBV7-9 combines with J gene TRBJ2-7; unclear D gene. The CDR3 is made up of 13 amino acids. Trimming took off 2 bases at V and 3 bases at J, with 8 bases between the two ends. CDR1 is SEHNR, CDR2 FQNEAQ, per germline (reference sequence). The CDR3 loop is CASSLPPLYEQYF. CDR3 coding DNA: TGTGCCAGCAGCTTACCGCCCCTCTACGAGCAGTACTTC.

V is TRBV5-1 and J is TRBJ2-1, with D possibly TRBD1 on 7 matching bases. Germline CDR1 SGHRS, CDR2 YFSETQ. V dropped 4 bases and J dropped 4 bases, with 15 bases sitting between them. This CDR3 is built from 15 residues. CDR3 nucleotides: TGCGCCAGCAGCCGGGGGACAGATACTTACAATGAGCAGTTCTTC. It is translated as CASSRGTDTYNEQFF.

The V and J genes are TRBV15 and TRBJ1-2; 8 bases map to TRBD1. The CDR3 sequence is 14 residues long. Germline CDR1 is LNHNV and CDR2 is YYDKDF (reference sequence). V was clipped by 4 bases and J by 4 bases; unmatched bases: 5. The CDR3 DNA follows: TGTGCCACCAGCACCGGACAGGGAGTCTATGGCTACACCTTC. It specifies CATSTGQGVYGYTF.

This clonotype was counted between two and nine times. This chain joins TRBV15 and TRBJ1-1; D is ambiguous. The CDR3 extends over 14 amino acids. Trimming pared 5 bases from V and 0 bases from J, leaving 10 bases between. Germline CDR1 is LNHNV and CDR2 is YYDKDF (reference sequence). The CDR3 coding sequence is TGTGCCACCAGCTATCATAATCTGAACACTGAAGCTTTCTTT. This gives the protein CATSYHNLNTEAFF. Variable domain in full (rest from reference TRBV15 and TRBJ1-1): DAMVIQNPRYQVTQFGKPVTLSCSQTLNHNVMYWYQQKSSQAPKLLFHYYDKDFNNEADTPDNFQSRRPNTSFCFLDIRSPGLGDTAMYLCATSYHNLNTEAFFGQGTRLTVV.

This chain uses TRBV12-3 or TRBV12-4 with TRBJ2-2, with D possibly matching TRBD1 (6 bases). The CDR3 is made up of 14 amino acids. Deletions cut 6 bases from V and 5 bases from J, with 13 bases between. This CDR3 is CASRPGHGTGELFF. The CDR3 region has the DNA TGTGCCAGCAGGCCGGGACATGGAACCGGGGAGCTGTTTTTT.

This clonotype occurred a few times. The genes are TRBV6-5 and TRBJ1-2; 9 positions match TRBD1. J lost 5 bases, V lost 2 bases, and 9 bases had no gene match. The CDR3 has 16 residues. Germline V gene lookup returns CDR1 MNHEY and CDR2 SVGAGI. The CDR3 DNA is TGTGCCAGCAGTTACGGAATACAGGGGGCTGGGTATGGCTACACCTTC. Translation: CASSYGIQGAGYGYTF.

This clonotype showed up just a few times. The rearrangement uses TRBV7-2 and TRBJ2-1, with D possibly being TRBD2 (6 bases). Germline values: CDR1 SGHTA, CDR2 FQGNSA. Trimming shortened V by 1 base and J by 7 bases, and 17 bases separated the two germline ends. The CDR3 covers 16 residues. The CDR3 DNA follows: TGTGCCAGCAGCTTAGTTTCCGGAGGGTTGGTTAATGAGCAGTTCTTC. This gives the protein CASSLVSGGLVNEQFF.

This clonotype was seen more than once but under ten times. The gene calls are TRBV3-1 and TRBJ2-5, with 8 bases matching TRBD2. CDR3 size: 13 residues. Germline CDR1 LGHDT, CDR2 YNNKEL (reference sequence). With V trimmed by 3 bases and J by 7 bases, 4 bases remained unmatched. DNA of the CDR3: TGTGCCAGCAGCCATTACGGGAGGGGGACCCAGTACTTC. Amino acid sequence: CASSHYGRGTQYF.

The chain links TRBV6-5 to TRBJ2-4; 12 bases line up with TRBD2. Per germline, CDR1 MNHEY and CDR2 SVGAGI. V gave up 4 bases and J gave up 16 bases; unmatched junction bases: 8. The CDR3 sequence is 13 residues long. CDR3 residues: CASSSLLAGGQYF. DNA of the CDR3: TGTGCCAGCAGTTCCCTTCTAGCGGGGGGGCAATACTTC.

The gene calls are TRBV27 and TRBJ2-1; TRBD1 or TRBD2 may be the D gene (5 bases each). V lost 4 bases to trimming and J lost 7 bases, with 26 bases between them. The CDR3 is made up of 18 amino acids. Germline assignment: CDR1 MNHEY and CDR2 SMNVEV (reference sequence). The CDR3, as DNA: TGTGCCAGCAGTTCCGGACCAATTCAGGGACGCCTCAGGAATGAGCAGTTCTTC. Amino acids: CASSSGPIQGRLRNEQFF.

V is TRBV20-1 and J is TRBJ2-1; 13 bases align to TRBD2. This CDR3 is built from 16 residues. Germline V lookup: CDR1 DFQATT, CDR2 SNEGSKA (reference sequence). After removal of 6 bases from V and 3 bases from J, the junction contained 8 bases not matched to a gene. The DNA for the CDR3 is TGCAGTGCCCGGGGACTAGCGGGATACGACTACAATGAGCAGTTCTTC. This translates into CSARGLAGYDYNEQFF.

The chain is built from TRBV27 and TRBJ2-3, with 11 positions matching TRBD2. The junction had 6 bases not matched to a gene; V was cut back by 4 bases and J by 6 bases. There are 15 residues in the CDR3. Germline CDR1 is MNHEY and CDR2 is SMNVEV (reference sequence). The CDR3 nucleotides read TGTGCCAGCAGTTATAGCGGGAGGGCCGGGGATACGCAGTATTTT. It is translated as CASSYSGRAGDTQYF.

This chain joins TRBV28 and TRBJ2-3; 14 bases match TRBD2. Germline V lookup: CDR1 MDHEN, CDR2 SYDVKM. This CDR3 comprises 17 residues. The V gene end was trimmed by 4 bases and the J gene end by 3 bases; junction bases not matched to a gene: 6. CDR3 in DNA: TGTGCCAGCAGTTACCACGGACTAGCGGGAGGAACAGATACGCAGTATTTT. Translated, it gives CASSYHGLAGGTDTQYF.

V usage is TRBV4-2 and J usage is TRBJ2-7, with D hard to call. V was pared by 3 bases and J by 6 bases, with 3 bases between. CDR1 and CDR2 (germline): LGHNA, YNFKEQ. There are 10 residues in the CDR3. The CDR3 sequence: CASSHREQYF. The CDR3 region has the DNA TGTGCCAGCAGCCACCGCGAGCAGTACTTC.

The chain recombines TRBV27 with TRBJ2-7; D perhaps matches TRBD1 (5 bases). Germline-derived CDR1 and CDR2 are MNHEY and SMNVEV (reference sequence). The CDR3 totals 13 residues. V gave up 2 bases and J gave up 7 bases, with 12 bases separating them. The CDR3 sequence: CASSLGAPWEQYF. In DNA, the CDR3 is TGTGCCAGCAGTTTAGGGGCTCCTTGGGAGCAGTACTTC.

V gene TRBV19 combines with J gene TRBJ1-5; TRBD1 matches at 7 bases. The J segment lost 5 bases and the V segment lost 4 bases, leaving 8 bases of the junction unmatched. Germline-derived CDR1 and CDR2 are LNHDA and SQIVND (reference sequence). The length of the CDR3 is 15 residues. This CDR3 is CASSRDSRSYQPQHF. CDR3 DNA: TGTGCCAGTAGTAGGGACAGCCGATCCTATCAGCCCCAGCATTTT.

In its sample, this clonotype was seen a few times. This sequence joins TRBV12-3 or TRBV12-4 and TRBJ2-1; tentatively, D is TRBD1 (6 bases). The CDR3 runs to 14 residues. Trimming stripped 6 bases from V and 6 bases from J, with 15 bases between. CDR3: CASSRLLGGNEQFF. Written as DNA, the CDR3 is TGTGCCAGCAGCCGGCTACTAGGGGGCAATGAGCAGTTCTTC.

This clonotype was seen a handful of times. This chain joins TRBV11-2 and TRBJ2-1; D ambiguous. Per germline, CDR1 SGHAT and CDR2 FQNNGV. The CDR3 has 13 residues. V was pared by 1 base and J by 10 bases, with 11 bases between. CDR3 residues: CASSLVDAPEQFF. As DNA, the CDR3 is TGTGCCAGCAGCTTAGTAGACGCCCCGGAGCAGTTCTTC.